This TCR beta chain is from a study of T cell responses to AZD1222 COVID-19 vaccine. The sample holds a few counts of this clone. The antigen is unknown. General study findings and limits: At study baseline, merely more than 5 AZD1222 recipients were seropositive.

Germline CDR1 is MDHEN and CDR2 is SYDVKM. The CDR3 runs 17 residues. Data came from immunoSEQ multiplex PCR; TCRdb stores just in-frame clones and leaves some out. The profile covers 15,000 to 17,000 clones, with around 89% appearing a single time and 2.9% taken by the ten largest. This clonotype originated in an adult who received the AZD1222 COVID-19 vaccine. V usage is TRBV28 and J usage is TRBJ2-1; 8 bases line up with TRBD2. The specimen was peripheral blood, collected 28 days after the second AZD1222 dose. The CDR3: CVSNPGGLLRSYNEQFF. CDR3 nucleotides: TGTGTCTCTAACCCGGGGGGGCTCTTACGATCCTACAATGAGCAGTTCTTC.